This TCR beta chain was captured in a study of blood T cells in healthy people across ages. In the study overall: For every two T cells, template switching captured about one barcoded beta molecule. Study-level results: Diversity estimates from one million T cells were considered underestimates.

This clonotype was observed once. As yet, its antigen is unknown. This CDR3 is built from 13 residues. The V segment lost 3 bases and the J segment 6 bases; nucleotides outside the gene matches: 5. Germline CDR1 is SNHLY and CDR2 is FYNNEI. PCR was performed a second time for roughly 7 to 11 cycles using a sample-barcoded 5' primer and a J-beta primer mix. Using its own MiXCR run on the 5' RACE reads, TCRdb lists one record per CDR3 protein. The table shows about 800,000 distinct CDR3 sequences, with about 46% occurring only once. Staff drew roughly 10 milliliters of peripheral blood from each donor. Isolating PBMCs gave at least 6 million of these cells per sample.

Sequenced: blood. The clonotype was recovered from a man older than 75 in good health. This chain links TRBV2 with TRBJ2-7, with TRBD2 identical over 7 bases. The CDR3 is CASSEGAGSEQYF. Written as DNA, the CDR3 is TGTGCCAGCAGTGAGGGAGCGGGATCCGAGCAGTACTTC.